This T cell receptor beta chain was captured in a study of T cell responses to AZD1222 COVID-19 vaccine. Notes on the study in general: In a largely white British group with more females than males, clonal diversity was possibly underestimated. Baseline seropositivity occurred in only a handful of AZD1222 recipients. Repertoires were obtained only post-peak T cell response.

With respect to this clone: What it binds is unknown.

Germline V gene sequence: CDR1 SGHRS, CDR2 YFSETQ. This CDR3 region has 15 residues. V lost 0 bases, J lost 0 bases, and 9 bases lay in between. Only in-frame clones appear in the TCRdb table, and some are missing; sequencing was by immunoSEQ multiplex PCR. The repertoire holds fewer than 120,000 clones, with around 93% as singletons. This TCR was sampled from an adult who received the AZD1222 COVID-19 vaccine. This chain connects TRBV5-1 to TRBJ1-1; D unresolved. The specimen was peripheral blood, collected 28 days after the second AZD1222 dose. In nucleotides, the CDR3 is TGCGCCAGCAGCTTGGAGCCGGGGTTGAACACTGAAGCTTTCTTT. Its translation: CASSLEPGLNTEAFF.